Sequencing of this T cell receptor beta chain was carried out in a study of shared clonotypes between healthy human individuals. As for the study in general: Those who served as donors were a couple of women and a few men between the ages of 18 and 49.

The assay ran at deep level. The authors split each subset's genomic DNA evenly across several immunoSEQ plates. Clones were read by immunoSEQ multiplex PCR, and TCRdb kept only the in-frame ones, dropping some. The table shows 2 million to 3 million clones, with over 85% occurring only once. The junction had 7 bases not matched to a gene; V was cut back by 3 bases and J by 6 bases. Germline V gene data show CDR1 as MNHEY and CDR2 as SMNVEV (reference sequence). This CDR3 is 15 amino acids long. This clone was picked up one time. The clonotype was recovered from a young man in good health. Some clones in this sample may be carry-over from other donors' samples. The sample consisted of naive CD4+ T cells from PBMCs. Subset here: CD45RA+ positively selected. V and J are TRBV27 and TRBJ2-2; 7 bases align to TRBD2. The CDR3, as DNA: TGTGCCAGCAGTTTTAGGGCGGGAGTGCCCGGGGAGCTGTTTTTT. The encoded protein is CASSFRAGVPGELFF.